The T cell receptor beta chain described here comes from a study of early T cells in non-severe SARS-CoV-2 infection. For the study at large: From unsorted whole blood, bulk RNA was sequenced, and the chains remained unpaired.

TCRdb itself ran the 5' RACE reads through MiXCR, one entry per CDR3 protein. The sample records under 70,000 distinct CDR3 sequences, around 5.7% being singletons. General study results and limits: Matches to VDJdb favored anti-spike CD8 responses and missed private and CD4 specificities.

At least ten counts were recorded for this clonotype. Its specificity is unknown. CDR1 LNHDA and CDR2 SQIVND come from the germline V gene (reference sequence). V shed 8 bases and J shed 0 bases, with 10 bases lying between them. The CDR3 extends over 14 amino acids. V gene TRBV19 combines with J gene TRBJ2-2, with D possibly matching TRBD2 (5 bases). The origin of this receptor is an adult who was a healthcare worker with PCR-confirmed SARS-CoV-2 infection or an uninfected control (not recorded which). The sample was whole blood, taken at baseline. The CDR3 region is CASREGSNTGELFF. The CDR3 DNA sequence: TGTGCCAGTCGCGAGGGCTCGAACACCGGGGAGCTGTTTTTT. Full variable domain (missing parts from reference TRBV19 and TRBJ2-2): DGGITQSPKYLFRKEGQNVTLSCEQNLNHDAMYWYRQDPGQGLRLIYYSQIVNDFQKGDIAEGYSVSREKKESFPLTVTSAQKNPTAFYLCASREGSNTGELFFGEGSRLTVL.